What follows are 21 T cell receptor beta chains derived from one specimen sequenced in a study of T cell repertoires in cytomegalovirus infection. One entry per CDR3 protein, called by TCRdb with MiXCR from the reads. The sample shows 310,000 or so distinct CDR3 sequences, around a sixth of them seen only once. Sequenced input: PBMCs. The receptors derive from a human donor in good health (CMV status not recorded). Some clones in this sample may be carry-over from other donors' samples.

The table lists this clonotype with many counts. The V call is TRBV5-5, the J call TRBJ1-5, with 9 positions matching TRBD1. The V gene end was trimmed by 4 bases and the J gene end by 3 bases; junction bases not matched to a gene: 5. Germline assignment: CDR1 SGHKS and CDR2 YYEKEE (reference sequence). This CDR3 contains 15 residues. In DNA form, the CDR3 reads TGTGCCAGCAGCCGACGGACAGGGGACAATCAGCCCCAGCATTTT. Protein: CASSRRTGDNQPQHF. Full variable domain (missing parts from reference TRBV5-5 and TRBJ1-5): DAGVTQSPTHLIKTRGQQVTLRCSPISGHKSVSWYQQVLGQGPQFIFQYYEKEERGRGNFPDRFSARQFPNYSSELNVNALLLGDSALYLCASSRRTGDNQPQHFGDGTRLSIL.

The V gene is TRBV20-1, the J gene TRBJ2-1; 8 bases are a match to TRBD2. The CDR3 totals 18 residues. Losses at the gene ends were 1 base for V and 6 bases for J; bases not matched to a gene: 17. The V gene's germline CDR1 is DFQATT and CDR2 SNEGSKA (reference sequence). CDR3 loop: CSARGLPSRSGGFNEQFF. CDR3 nucleotide sequence: TGCAGTGCTAGAGGCCTACCATCTCGGTCGGGGGGGTTCAATGAGCAGTTCTTC.

The CDR3 DNA is TGTGCCAGCGAACGGGACAGGTCAGAAGATACGCAGTATTTT. Residues: CASERDRSEDTQYF. V and J are TRBV6-1 and TRBJ2-3; 8 bases agree with TRBD1. Per germline, CDR1 MNHNS and CDR2 SASEGT. This CDR3 is built from 14 residues. After removal of 8 bases from V and 5 bases from J, the junction contained 9 bases not matched to a gene.

This clonotype occurred many times. CDR3 nucleotides: TGTGCCAGCAGCTTCTGGGTCTCTGGGGCCAACGTCCTGACTTTC. The encoded protein is CASSFWVSGANVLTF. The rearrangement links TRBV7-9 to TRBJ2-6; D gene unclear. The CDR3 is made up of 15 amino acids. V lost 3 bases and J 0 bases, leaving 6 bases between the germline ends. Germline V gene data show CDR1 as SEHNR and CDR2 as FQNEAQ (reference sequence).

This clonotype was observed at least ten times. V is TRBV19 and J is TRBJ2-3; D possibly corresponds to TRBD2 (5 bases). CDR1 is LNHDA and CDR2 is SQIVND in the germline V gene (reference sequence). The CDR3 length is 14 residues. Trimming stripped 5 bases from V and 8 bases from J, with 17 bases between. The CDR3 loop is CASSGRKPAGTQYF. Here the CDR3 DNA reads TGTGCCAGTAGTGGACGGAAGCCGGCGGGTACGCAGTATTTT.

This clonotype was observed a handful of times. The chain has TRBV7-9 and TRBJ1-2; 8 bases align to TRBD1. The J segment lost 6 bases and the V segment lost 5 bases, leaving 11 bases of the junction unmatched. This CDR3 contains 15 residues. CDR1 SEHNR and CDR2 FQNEAQ come from the germline V gene (reference sequence). CDR3 sequence: CASSPGDRNVNGYTF. The CDR3 DNA reads as TGTGCCAGCAGCCCCGGGGACAGGAATGTAAATGGCTACACCTTC.

The rearrangement joins TRBV2 to TRBJ2-5, with a possible D match to TRBD1 (6 bases). This CDR3 comprises 14 residues. Germline V gene sequence: CDR1 SNHLY, CDR2 FYNNEI. V dropped 8 bases and J dropped 7 bases, with 20 bases sitting between them. The CDR3 protein is CASPGAGAQGTQYF. The DNA of the CDR3 is TGTGCCAGCCCCGGGGCAGGGGCTCAGGGGACCCAGTACTTC.

This chain joins TRBV20-1 and TRBJ1-1; D perhaps matches TRBD1 (6 bases). Trimming pared 1 base from V and 4 bases from J, leaving 16 bases between. The CDR3 loop spans 15 amino acids. Germline loops: CDR1 DFQATT, CDR2 SNEGSKA (reference sequence). CDR3 amino acids: CSARAPRGGGTEAFF. For the CDR3, the DNA is TGCAGTGCTAGAGCCCCAAGGGGGGGGGGCACTGAAGCTTTCTTT.

The chain links TRBV5-1 to TRBJ2-7; D tentatively fits TRBD1 or TRBD2 (5 bases each). V was shortened by 0 bases and J by 5 bases, with 12 bases between the two germline ends. Germline V gene data show CDR1 as SGHRS and CDR2 as YFSETQ. The CDR3 runs 14 residues. The CDR3 coding sequence is TGCGCCAGCAGCTTGGTGAGGGGATCCGACGAGCAGTACTTC. This encodes CASSLVRGSDEQYF.

This clonotype showed up many times. The genes are TRBV28 and TRBJ1-1; the D gene is possibly TRBD1 (5 bases). V was cut by 3 bases and J by 11 bases, with 10 bases left in between. The CDR3 spans 11 residues. Germline loops: CDR1 MDHEN, CDR2 SYDVKM. The DNA of the CDR3 is TGTGCCAGCAGTTTGAACAGGAGGGCTTTCTTT. Translated, it gives CASSLNRRAFF. The whole variable domain, remainder taken from reference TRBV28 and TRBJ1-1, is DVKVTQSSRYLVKRTGEKVFLECVQDMDHENMFWYRQDPGLGLRLIYFSYDVKMKEKGDIPEGYSVSREKKERFSLILESASTNQTSMYLCASSLNRRAFFGQGTRLTVV.

This clonotype has ten or more counts. This chain connects TRBV28 to TRBJ1-1; D is perhaps TRBD1 (5 bases). The V gene lost 2 bases and the J gene lost 0 bases, with 7 bases spanning the gap. The CDR3 spans 14 residues. Germline V CDR1 and CDR2: MDHEN, SYDVKM. In DNA, the CDR3 is TGTGCCAGCAGTTTACCAGGGATGAACACTGAAGCTTTCTTT. Translation gives CASSLPGMNTEAFF.

This clonotype has ten or more counts. The chain couples TRBV4-1 to TRBJ2-3; D call uncertain. This CDR3 is 14 amino acids long. V shed 2 bases and J shed 4 bases, with 10 bases lying between them. From germline, CDR1 is MGHRA and CDR2 YSYEKL. The CDR3 nucleotides are TGCGCCAGCAGCCAACCAGGACCGTCAGATACGCAGTATTTT. It encodes CASSQPGPSDTQYF.

This clonotype came up many times. V and J are TRBV7-9 and TRBJ1-1; 7 bases line up with TRBD1. The CDR3 totals 15 residues. V lost 5 bases, J lost 1 base, and 7 bases stayed unmatched. CDR1 is SEHNR, CDR2 FQNEAQ, per germline (reference sequence). The CDR3 spells CASSPRTGPNTEAFF. The CDR3 bases are TGTGCCAGCAGCCCTCGGACAGGACCGAACACTGAAGCTTTCTTT.

The chain recombines TRBV4-2 with TRBJ1-2; D is undetermined. The V gene lost 1 base and the J gene lost 4 bases, with 19 bases spanning the gap. The CDR3 is 17 residues long. The germline V gene has CDR1 LGHNA and CDR2 YNFKEQ. CDR3 loop: CASSQAAAHLPVYGYTF. DNA of the CDR3: TGTGCCAGCAGCCAAGCTGCCGCACACCTCCCAGTCTATGGCTACACCTTC.

This clonotype was recorded at least ten times. The V and J genes are TRBV7-9 and TRBJ2-1; no clear D. V was pared by 5 bases and J by 3 bases, with 5 bases between. CDR1 and CDR2 from the germline V gene are SEHNR and FQNEAQ (reference sequence). CDR3 size: 12 residues. CDR3 nucleotides: TGTGCCAGCAGCCCGCTCTACAATGAGCAGTTCTTC. Its translation: CASSPLYNEQFF.

V and J are TRBV19 and TRBJ2-2, with D hard to call. The germline V gene has CDR1 LNHDA and CDR2 SQIVND (reference sequence). This CDR3 region has 13 residues. The V end was cut by 5 bases, the J end by 7 bases, with 11 bases between. The CDR3 is CASSPNSSGELFF. Here the CDR3 DNA reads TGTGCCAGTAGTCCAAACAGCAGCGGGGAGCTGTTTTTT.

This chain links TRBV7-3 with TRBJ2-1, with 16 bases matching TRBD2. CDR1 is SGHTA, CDR2 FQGTGA, per germline. V gave up 3 bases and J gave up 9 bases; unmatched junction bases: 11. The CDR3 length is 18 residues. The DNA for the CDR3 is TGTGCCAGCAGCTTGGGGACTAGCGGGGGGGCTAGCTTCGCTGAGCAGTTCTTC. This gives the protein CASSLGTSGGASFAEQFF.

This clonotype was found many times. This chain connects TRBV7-2 to TRBJ1-2; D might be TRBD1 (6 bases). The germline CDR1 and CDR2 sequences are SGHTA and FQGNSA. This CDR3 has 13 residues. Trimming removed 5 bases at V and 8 bases at J, with 15 bases between. The CDR3 is CASSQRGGRGYTF. CDR3 in DNA: TGTGCCAGCAGCCAACGGGGGGGGCGAGGCTACACCTTC. Supplemented by reference TRBV7-2 and TRBJ1-2, the full variable domain reads GAGVSQSPSNKVTEKGKDVELRCDPISGHTALYWYRQSLGQGLEFLIYFQGNSAPDKSGLPSDRFSAERTGGSVSTLTIQRTQQEDSAVYLCASSQRGGRGYTFGSGTRLTVV.

The rearrangement links TRBV29-1 to TRBJ1-1; no reliable D call. CDR1 and CDR2 (germline): SQVTM, ANQGSEA. V lost 1 base and J 2 bases, leaving 8 bases between the germline ends. The CDR3 is 13 amino acids. In DNA, the CDR3 is TGCAGCGTTGAAGGGTGGTTTAACACTGAAGCTTTCTTT. This codes for CSVEGWFNTEAFF.

This clonotype came up a few times. The rearrangement joins TRBV6-5 to TRBJ1-1, with no clear D. The ends were cut back, 0 bases at V and 2 bases at J, with 10 bases in the middle. This CDR3 spans 15 amino acids. The V gene's germline CDR1 is MNHEY and CDR2 SVGAGI. CDR3 DNA sequence: TGTGCCAGCAGTTACTCGCAGGTCCTTAACACTGAAGCTTTCTTT. It codes for CASSYSQVLNTEAFF.

DNA for the CDR3: TGTGCCAGCAGCGGGACCATCTACGAGCAGTACTTC. Its translation: CASSGTIYEQYF. The chain links TRBV28 to TRBJ2-7; D assignment may be TRBD1 or TRBD2 (5 bases each). The CDR3 covers 12 residues. Trimming removed 6 bases at V and 3 bases at J, with 9 bases between. Germline V gene sequence: CDR1 MDHEN, CDR2 SYDVKM.